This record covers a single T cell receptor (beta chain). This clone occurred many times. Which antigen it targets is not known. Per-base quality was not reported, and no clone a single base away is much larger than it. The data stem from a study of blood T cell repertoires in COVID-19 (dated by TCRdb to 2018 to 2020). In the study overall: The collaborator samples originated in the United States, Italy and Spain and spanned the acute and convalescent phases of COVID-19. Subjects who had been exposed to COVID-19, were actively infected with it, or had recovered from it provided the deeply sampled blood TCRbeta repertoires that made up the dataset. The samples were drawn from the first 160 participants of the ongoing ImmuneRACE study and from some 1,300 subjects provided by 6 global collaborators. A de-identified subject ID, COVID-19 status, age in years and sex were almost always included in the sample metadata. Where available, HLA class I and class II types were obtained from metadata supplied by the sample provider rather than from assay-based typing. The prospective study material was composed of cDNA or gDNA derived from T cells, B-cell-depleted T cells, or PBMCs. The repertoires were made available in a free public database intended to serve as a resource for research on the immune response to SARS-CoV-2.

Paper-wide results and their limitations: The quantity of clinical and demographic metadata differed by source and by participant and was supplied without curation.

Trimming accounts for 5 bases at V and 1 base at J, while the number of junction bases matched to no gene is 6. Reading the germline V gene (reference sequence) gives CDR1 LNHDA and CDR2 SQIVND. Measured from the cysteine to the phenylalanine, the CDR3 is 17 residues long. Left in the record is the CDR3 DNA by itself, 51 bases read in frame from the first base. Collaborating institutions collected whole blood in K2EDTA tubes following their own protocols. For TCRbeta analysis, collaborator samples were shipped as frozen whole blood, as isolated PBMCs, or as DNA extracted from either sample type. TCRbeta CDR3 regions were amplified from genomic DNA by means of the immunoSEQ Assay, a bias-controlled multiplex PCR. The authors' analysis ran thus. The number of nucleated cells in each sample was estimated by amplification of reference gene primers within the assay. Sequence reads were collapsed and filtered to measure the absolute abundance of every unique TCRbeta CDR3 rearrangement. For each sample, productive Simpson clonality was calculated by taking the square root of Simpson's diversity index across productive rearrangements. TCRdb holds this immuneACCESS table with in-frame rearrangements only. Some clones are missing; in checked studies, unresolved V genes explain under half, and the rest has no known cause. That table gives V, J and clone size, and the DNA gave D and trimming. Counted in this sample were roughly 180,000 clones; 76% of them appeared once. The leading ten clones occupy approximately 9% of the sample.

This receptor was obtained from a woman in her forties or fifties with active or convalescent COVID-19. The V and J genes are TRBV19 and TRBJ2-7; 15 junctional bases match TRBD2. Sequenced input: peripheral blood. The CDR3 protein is CASSRTSGGAESYEQYF. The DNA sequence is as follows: TGTGCCAGTAGTCGGACTAGCGGGGGGGCCGAATCCTACGAGCAGTACTTC. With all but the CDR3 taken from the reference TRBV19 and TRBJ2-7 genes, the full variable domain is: DGGITQSPKYLFRKEGQNVTLSCEQNLNHDAMYWYRQDPGQGLRLIYYSQIVNDFQKGDIAEGYSVSREKKESFPLTVTSAQKNPTAFYLCASSRTSGGAESYEQYFGPGTRLTVT.